The clone carrying this T cell receptor beta chain was detected a few times. Its antigen is unidentified. The source of the sample is a study of post-analysis software for immune sequencing data. Study observations and caveats: For normalized Chao1 diversity, multiple sclerosis patients scored significantly lower than controls did. Analysis by F measure revealed that same-batch samples clustered strongly together. With TRBV5-6, TRBV5-1 and TRBV20-1 included, about five TRBV segments were more frequent in patients than in controls.

Presence of unique molecular identifiers characterized the TCR beta cDNA libraries. One entry per CDR3 protein results from TCRdb running MiXCR on the PCR reads. Of about 540,000 distinct CDR3 sequences in the sample, roughly 34% were seen once. V lost 0 bases and J lost 3; bases outside the gene matches: 15. This CDR3 is built from 20 residues. Germline V gives CDR1 ENHRY, CDR2 SYGVKD. The receptor was derived from a girl under 18 with multiple sclerosis. Sequenced sample: blood. This chain joins TRBV10-3 and TRBJ2-5; 11 nucleotides match TRBD1. The CDR3 here is CAISESLKVGQGAEEETQYF. The CDR3 nucleotides read TGTGCCATCAGTGAGTCCCTCAAAGTAGGACAGGGGGCGGAAGAAGAGACCCAGTACTTC.